This T cell receptor beta chain was retrieved from a study of T-cell memory formation after mild COVID-19. A 5'RACE reaction primed in the constant segment made cDNA libraries of TCR alpha and TCR beta, and these carried sample barcodes and UMIs. Via MiXCR, TCRdb re-called the 5' RACE reads, giving one row per CDR3 protein. Among around 410,000 distinct CDR3 sequences listed, roughly a quarter were seen once. This clonotype was observed a handful of times. V was shortened by 0 bases and J by 4 bases, with 16 bases between the two germline ends. Germline V gene sequence: CDR1 LGHNA, CDR2 YNFKEQ. This CDR3 has 16 amino acids.

Material for sequencing was PBMCs or a T cell subset sorted from them (not recorded which). The sequence was obtained from an adult woman who had mild COVID-19 (a few samples of this study predate the infection). Cell type and time point are not known. This chain connects TRBV4-2 to TRBJ2-7, with D perhaps TRBD1 (5 bases). Here the CDR3 reads CASSQDKGSKGYEQYF. The CDR3 coding sequence is TGTGCCAGCAGCCAAGATAAGGGTAGCAAGGGGTACGAGCAGTACTTC.